This paragraph reports one TCR beta chain. Its antigen remains unknown. The data are from a study of cytomegalovirus exposure and HLA in healthy donors. The trim removed 4 bases at V and 0 bases at J, leaving 2 bases unmatched. CDR3 length: 15 residues. From germline, CDR1 is MRHNA and CDR2 SNTAGT. The PCR contained 60 Vbeta and 13 Jbeta primers. Measured with immunoSEQ multiplex PCR; TCRdb has only the in-frame clones, and not every one. The table records under 200,000 clones, 82% of them present only once. Regarding the study as a whole: Later analysis showed TCR association rates varying by HLA locus, highest for DRB1 and lowest for HLA-C.

Sequencing was carried out using PBMCs. The TCR was taken from a girl aged 2 to 10 in good health and CMV-seropositive. J is TRBJ2-3 and V is TRBV6-4; 9 nucleotides match TRBD2. The DNA of the CDR3 is TGTGCCAGCAGTGTAACTAGCGGGAGCACAGATACGCAGTATTTT. It is translated as CASSVTSGSTDTQYF.